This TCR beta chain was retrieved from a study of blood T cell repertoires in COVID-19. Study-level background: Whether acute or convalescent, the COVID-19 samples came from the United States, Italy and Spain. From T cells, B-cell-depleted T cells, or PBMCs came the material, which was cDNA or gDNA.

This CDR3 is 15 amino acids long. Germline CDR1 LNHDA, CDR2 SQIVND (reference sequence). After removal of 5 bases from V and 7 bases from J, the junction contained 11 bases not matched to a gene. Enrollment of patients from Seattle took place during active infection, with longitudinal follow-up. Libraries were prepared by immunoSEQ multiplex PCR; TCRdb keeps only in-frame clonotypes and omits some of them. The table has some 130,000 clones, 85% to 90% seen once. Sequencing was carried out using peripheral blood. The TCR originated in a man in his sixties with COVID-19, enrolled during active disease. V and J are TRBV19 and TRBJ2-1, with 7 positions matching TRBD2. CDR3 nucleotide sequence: TGTGCCAGTAGTCAGACGGGGGGAGCAAATAATGAGCAGTTCTTC. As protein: CASSQTGGANNEQFF. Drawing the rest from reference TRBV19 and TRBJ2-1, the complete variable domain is DGGITQSPKYLFRKEGQNVTLSCEQNLNHDAMYWYRQDPGQGLRLIYYSQIVNDFQKGDIAEGYSVSREKKESFPLTVTSAQKNPTAFYLCASSQTGGANNEQFFGPGTRLTVL.